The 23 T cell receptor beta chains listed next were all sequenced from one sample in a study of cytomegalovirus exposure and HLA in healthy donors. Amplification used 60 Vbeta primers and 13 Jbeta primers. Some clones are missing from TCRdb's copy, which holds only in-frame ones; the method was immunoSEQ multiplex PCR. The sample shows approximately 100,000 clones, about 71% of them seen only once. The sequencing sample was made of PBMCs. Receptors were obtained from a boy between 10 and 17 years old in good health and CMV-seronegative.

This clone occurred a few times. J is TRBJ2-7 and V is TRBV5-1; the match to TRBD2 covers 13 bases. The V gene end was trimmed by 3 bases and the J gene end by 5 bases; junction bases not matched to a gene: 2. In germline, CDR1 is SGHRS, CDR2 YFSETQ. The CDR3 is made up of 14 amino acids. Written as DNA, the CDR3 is TGCGCCAGCAGCTATGGGACTAGCGGGAACGAGCAGTACTTC. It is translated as CASSYGTSGNEQYF.

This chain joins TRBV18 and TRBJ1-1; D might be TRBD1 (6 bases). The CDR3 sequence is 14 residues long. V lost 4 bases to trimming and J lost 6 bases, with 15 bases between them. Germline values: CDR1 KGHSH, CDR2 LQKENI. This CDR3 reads CASSLYRERSEAFF. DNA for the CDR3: TGTGCCAGCTCACTATACAGGGAAAGGTCTGAAGCTTTCTTT.

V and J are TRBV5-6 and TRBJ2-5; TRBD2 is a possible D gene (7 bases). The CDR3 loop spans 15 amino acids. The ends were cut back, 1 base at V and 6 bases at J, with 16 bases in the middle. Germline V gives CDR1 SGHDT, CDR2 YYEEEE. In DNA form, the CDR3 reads TGTGCCAGCAGCTTGCAGACTAGCAGGGGACAGACCCAGTACTTC. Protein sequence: CASSLQTSRGQTQYF.

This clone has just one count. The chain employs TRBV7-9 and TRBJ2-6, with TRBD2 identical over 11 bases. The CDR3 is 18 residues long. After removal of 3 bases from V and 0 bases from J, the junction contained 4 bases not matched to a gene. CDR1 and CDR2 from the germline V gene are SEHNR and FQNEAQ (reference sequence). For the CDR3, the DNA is TGTGCCAGCAGCTTTAGACTAGCGGGGAGCTCTGGGGCCAACGTCCTGACTTTC. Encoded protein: CASSFRLAGSSGANVLTF.

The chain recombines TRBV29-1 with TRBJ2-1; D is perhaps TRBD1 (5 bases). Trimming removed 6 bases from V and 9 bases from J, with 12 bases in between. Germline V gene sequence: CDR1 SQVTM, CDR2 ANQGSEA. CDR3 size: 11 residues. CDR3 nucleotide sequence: TGCAGCGTGGACACCCGCTCTGAGCAGTTCTTC. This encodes CSVDTRSEQFF.

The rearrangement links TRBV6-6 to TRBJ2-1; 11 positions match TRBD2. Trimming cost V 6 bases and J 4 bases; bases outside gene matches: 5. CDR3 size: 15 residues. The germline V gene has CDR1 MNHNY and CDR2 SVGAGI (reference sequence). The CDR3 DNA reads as TGTGCCAGCAGCAGACTAGCGGGACTTTACAATGAGCAGTTCTTC. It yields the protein CASSRLAGLYNEQFF.

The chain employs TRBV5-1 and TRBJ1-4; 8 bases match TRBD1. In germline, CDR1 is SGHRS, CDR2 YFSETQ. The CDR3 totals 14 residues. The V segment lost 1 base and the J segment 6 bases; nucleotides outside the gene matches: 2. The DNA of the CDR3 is TGCGCCAGCAGCTTGACAGGGGGGTATGAAAAACTGTTTTTT. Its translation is CASSLTGGYEKLFF. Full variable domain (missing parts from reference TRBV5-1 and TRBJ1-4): KAGVTQTPRYLIKTRGQQVTLSCSPISGHRSVSWYQQTPGQGLQFLFEYFSETQRNKGNFPGRFSGRQFSNSRSEMNVSTLELGDSALYLCASSLTGGYEKLFFGSGTQLSVL.

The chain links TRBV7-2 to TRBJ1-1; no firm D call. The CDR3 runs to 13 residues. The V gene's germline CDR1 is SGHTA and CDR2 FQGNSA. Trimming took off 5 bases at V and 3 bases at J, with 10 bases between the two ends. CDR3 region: CASSRRVDTEAFF. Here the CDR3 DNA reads TGTGCCAGCAGCCGACGGGTAGACACTGAAGCTTTCTTT.

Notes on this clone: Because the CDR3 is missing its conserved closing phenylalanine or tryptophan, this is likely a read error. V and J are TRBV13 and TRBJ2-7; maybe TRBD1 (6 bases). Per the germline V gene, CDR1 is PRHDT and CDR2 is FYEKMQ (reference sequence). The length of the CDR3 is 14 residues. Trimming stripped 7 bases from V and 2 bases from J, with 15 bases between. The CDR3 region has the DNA TGTGCCAGCACCCCAGAGGGGGTACCCTACGAGCAGTACCTC. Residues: CASTPEGVPYEQYL.

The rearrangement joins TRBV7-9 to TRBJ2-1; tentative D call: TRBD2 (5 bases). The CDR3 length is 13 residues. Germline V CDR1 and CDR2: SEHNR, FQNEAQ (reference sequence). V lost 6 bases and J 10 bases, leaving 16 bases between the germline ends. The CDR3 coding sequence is TGTGCCAGCAGTACTGGAGGCCCCCTGGAGCAGTTCTTC. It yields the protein CASSTGGPLEQFF.

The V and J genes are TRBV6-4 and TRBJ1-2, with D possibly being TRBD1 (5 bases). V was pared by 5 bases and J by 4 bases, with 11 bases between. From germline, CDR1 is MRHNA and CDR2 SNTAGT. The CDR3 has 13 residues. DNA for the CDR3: TGTGCCAGCAGTTGCCAGGGTGGCTATGGCTACACCTTC. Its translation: CASSCQGGYGYTF.

CDR3 in DNA: TGTGCCAGCAGCTTCGCGGACAGGGACCCCTACGAGCAGTACTTC. This encodes CASSFADRDPYEQYF. This sequence joins TRBV11-1 and TRBJ2-7; the match to TRBD1 covers 8 bases. Germline CDR1 reads SGHAT; CDR2 reads FQDESV (reference sequence). The CDR3 is made up of 15 amino acids. The V segment lost 3 bases and the J segment 2 bases; nucleotides outside the gene matches: 6.

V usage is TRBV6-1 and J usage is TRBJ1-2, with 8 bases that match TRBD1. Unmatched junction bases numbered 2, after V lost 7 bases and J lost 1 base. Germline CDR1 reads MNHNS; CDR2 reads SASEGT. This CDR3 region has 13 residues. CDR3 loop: CASKTGVNYGYTF. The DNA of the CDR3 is TGTGCCAGCAAGACAGGGGTTAACTATGGCTACACCTTC.

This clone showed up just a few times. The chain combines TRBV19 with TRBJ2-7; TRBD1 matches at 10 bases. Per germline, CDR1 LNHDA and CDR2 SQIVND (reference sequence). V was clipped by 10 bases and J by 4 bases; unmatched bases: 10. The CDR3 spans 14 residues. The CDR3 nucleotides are TGTGCCAACACCCCCGGGACAGGGGTTTACGAGCAGTACTTC. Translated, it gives CANTPGTGVYEQYF.

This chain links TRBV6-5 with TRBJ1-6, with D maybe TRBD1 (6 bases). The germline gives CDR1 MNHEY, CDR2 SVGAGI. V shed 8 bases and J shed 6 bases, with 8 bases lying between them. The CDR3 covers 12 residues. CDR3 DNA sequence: TGTGCCAGCGGGGGCCTTAATTCACCCCTCCACTTT. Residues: CASGGLNSPLHF.

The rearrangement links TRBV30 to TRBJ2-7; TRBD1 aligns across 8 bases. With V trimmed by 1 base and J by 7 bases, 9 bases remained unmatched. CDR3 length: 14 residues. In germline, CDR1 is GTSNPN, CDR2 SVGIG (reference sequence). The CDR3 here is CAWSAWTGSGEQYF. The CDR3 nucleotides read TGTGCCTGGAGTGCGTGGACAGGGAGTGGGGAGCAGTACTTC.

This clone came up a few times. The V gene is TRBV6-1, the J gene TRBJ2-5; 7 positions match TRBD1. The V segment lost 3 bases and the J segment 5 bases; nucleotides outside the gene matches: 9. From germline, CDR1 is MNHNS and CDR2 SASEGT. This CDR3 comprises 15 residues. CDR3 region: CASSDRTGVRETQYF. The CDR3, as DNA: TGTGCCAGCAGTGATCGGACAGGTGTGCGCGAGACCCAGTACTTC.

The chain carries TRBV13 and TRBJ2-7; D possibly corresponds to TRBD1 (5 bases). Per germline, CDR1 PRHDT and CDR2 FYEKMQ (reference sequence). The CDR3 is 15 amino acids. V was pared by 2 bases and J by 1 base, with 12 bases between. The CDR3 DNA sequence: TGTGCCAGCAGCTTATGGTGGCAGGGATCCTACGAGCAGTACTTC. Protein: CASSLWWQGSYEQYF.

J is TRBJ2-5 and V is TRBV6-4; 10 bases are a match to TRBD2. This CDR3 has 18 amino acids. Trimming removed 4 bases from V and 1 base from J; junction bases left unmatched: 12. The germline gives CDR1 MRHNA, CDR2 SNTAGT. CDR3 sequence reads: CASSGGSGGPTPQETQYF. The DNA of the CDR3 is TGTGCCAGCAGTGGGGGTAGCGGGGGGCCAACACCCCAAGAGACCCAGTACTTC.

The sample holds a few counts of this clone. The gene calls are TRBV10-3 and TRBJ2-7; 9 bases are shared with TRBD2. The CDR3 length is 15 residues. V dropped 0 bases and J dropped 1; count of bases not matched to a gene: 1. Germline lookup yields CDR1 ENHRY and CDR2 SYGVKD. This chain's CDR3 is CAISESTSGSYEQYF. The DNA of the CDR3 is TGTGCCATCAGTGAGTCGACTAGCGGATCCTACGAGCAGTACTTC.

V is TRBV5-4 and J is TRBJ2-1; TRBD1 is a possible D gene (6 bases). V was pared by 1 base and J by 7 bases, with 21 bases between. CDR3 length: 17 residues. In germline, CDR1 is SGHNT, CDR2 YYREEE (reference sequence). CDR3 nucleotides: TGTGCCAGCAGCTTGAGGCACTTAAAAGGGACACCGAATGAGCAGTTCTTC. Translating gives CASSLRHLKGTPNEQFF.

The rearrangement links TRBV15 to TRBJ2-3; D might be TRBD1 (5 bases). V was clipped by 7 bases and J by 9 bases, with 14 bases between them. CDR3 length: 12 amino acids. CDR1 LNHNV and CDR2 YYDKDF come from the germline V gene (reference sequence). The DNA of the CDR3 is TGTGCCACCACCGGACATCCAGGGACGCAGTATTTT. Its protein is CATTGHPGTQYF. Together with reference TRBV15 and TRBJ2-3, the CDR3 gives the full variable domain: DAMVIQNPRYQVTQFGKPVTLSCSQTLNHNVMYWYQQKSSQAPKLLFHYYDKDFNNEADTPDNFQSRRPNTSFCFLDIRSPGLGDTAMYLCATTGHPGTQYFGPGTRLTVL.

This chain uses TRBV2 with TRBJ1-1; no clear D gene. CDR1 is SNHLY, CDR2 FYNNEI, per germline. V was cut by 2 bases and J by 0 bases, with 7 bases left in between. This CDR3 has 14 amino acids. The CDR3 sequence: CASSESLMNTEAFF. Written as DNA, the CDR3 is TGTGCCAGCAGTGAAAGCCTCATGAACACTGAAGCTTTCTTT. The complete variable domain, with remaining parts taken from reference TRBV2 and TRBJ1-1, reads EPEVTQTPSHQVTQMGQEVILRCVPISNHLYFYWYRQILGQKVEFLVSFYNNEISEKSEIFDDQFSVERPDGSNFTLKIRSTKLEDSAMYFCASSESLMNTEAFFGQGTRLTVV.